A selection of T cell receptor beta chains follows, all from one sample in a study of cytomegalovirus exposure and HLA in healthy donors. Using immunoSEQ multiplex PCR, the repertoire was profiled, and TCRdb retains in-frame clones only, with some absent. The sample yields fewer than 200,000 clones, more than 85% seen once. Material for sequencing was PBMCs. The receptors were sampled from a girl under three years old in good health and CMV-seronegative. Both conserved end residues are part of each CDR3. D genes are given only for firm matches. Clone size is not always given. Where it is, it says once, few, many or a class for expanded clones.

TRBV4-2	TRBJ2-7	TRBD2	NA	CASSASGSTYEQYF	TGTGCCAGCAGCGCCAGCGGGAGCACCTACGAGCAGTACTTC
TRBV5-4	TRBJ2-2	TRBD2	NA	CASSIGTSGTGELFF	TGTGCCAGCAGCATAGGGACTAGCGGGACCGGGGAGCTGTTTTTT
TRBV30	TRBJ2-1	TRBD1	NA	CAWRSGTGLYNEQFF	TGTGCCTGGAGGTCCGGGACAGGGCTTTACAATGAGCAGTTCTTC
TRBV9	TRBJ1-1	TRBD1	NA	CASSVGSGGTEAFF	TGTGCCAGCAGCGTGGGTTCAGGGGGCACTGAAGCTTTCTTT
TRBV2	TRBJ1-6	NA	NA	CASSLGGNGNSPLHF	TGTGCCAGCAGTCTCGGGGGGAATGGTAATTCACCCCTCCACTTT
TRBV6-1	TRBJ2-1	NA	NA	CASSEAPGSIYNEQFF	TGTGCCAGCAGTGAAGCTCCAGGGTCAATCTACAATGAGCAGTTCTTC
TRBV9	TRBJ2-1	NA	NA	CASSVAKYDEQFF	TGTGCCAGCAGCGTAGCTAAGTACGATGAGCAGTTCTTC
TRBV25-1	TRBJ2-1	NA	NA	CASSVRVNEQFF	TGTGCCAGCAGTGTCAGGGTCAATGAGCAGTTCTTC
TRBV5-6	TRBJ2-7	NA	NA	CASSFGGTYEQYF	TGTGCCAGCAGCTTCGGGGGAACCTACGAGCAGTACTTC
TRBV11-1	TRBJ1-6	TRBD1	NA	CASSGWTGAGSPLHF	TGTGCCAGCAGCGGGTGGACAGGGGCTGGCTCACCCCTCCACTTT
TRBV4-1	TRBJ1-1	TRBD1	NA	CASSQDRATGRYLMNTEAFF	TGCGCCAGCAGCCAAGATCGGGCGACAGGGCGCTATCTCATGAACACTGAAGCTTTCTTT
TRBV4-1	TRBJ2-3	TRBD1	NA	CASTEEDRDGYEQYF	TGCGCCAGCACCGAGGAGGACAGGGATGGTTACGAGCAGTATTTT
TRBV5-1	TRBJ2-1	NA	few	CASSLRGYNEQFF	TGCGCCAGCAGCTTGCGGGGGTACAATGAGCAGTTCTTC